The clone carrying this T cell receptor (beta chain) has only one observation. What it recognizes is unknown. This entry comes from a study of T cells in tuberculosis. Study-wide results and caveats: Active tuberculosis patients had shorter CDR3-alpha; the beta difference was nonsignificant. Selection depended on which cryopreserved specimens were available.

The CDR3 extends over 15 amino acids. CDR1 and CDR2 (germline): GTSNPN, SVGIG (reference sequence). The germline V and J ends were trimmed by 0 bases and 8 bases, with 19 bases remaining between them. Repertoires were generated with immunoSEQ multiplex PCR, while TCRdb's copy carries only in-frame clones and drops some. This table has roughly 32,000 clones, 93% appearing once. Time point of the sample: new active TB diagnosis, blood taken before or within 7 days of starting treatment. Tuberculosis was confirmed by positive sputum smear and/or M. tuberculosis culture. The input for sequencing was PBMCs, taken at tuberculosis diagnosis. The chain carries TRBV30 and TRBJ1-2; no definite D call. This clonotype originated in an adult with tuberculosis. DNA of the CDR3: TGTGCCTGGAGTGTACAAGGAGCTACCCAGATAGGCTACACCTTC. Residues: CAWSVQGATQIGYTF.